The clone carrying this T cell receptor beta chain was observed at least ten times. The data stem from a study of response to subunit inactivated influenza vaccine. TCRdb itself ran the RT-PCR reads through MiXCR, one entry per CDR3 protein. The sample contains around 470,000 distinct CDR3 sequences, 6% to 9% of which appear only once. The CDR3 loop spans 15 amino acids. Trimming removed 2 bases at V and 2 bases at J, with 12 bases between. In germline, CDR1 is SEHNR, CDR2 FQNEAQ (reference sequence). The chain recombines TRBV7-9 with TRBJ1-2; D remains unclear. Here the sequenced sample was PBMCs from blood, taken less than 25 months after vaccination. The clonotype was recovered from a man in his fifties or sixties who received an inactivated influenza vaccine. CDR3 sequence: CASSLSSAANYGYTF. The CDR3 DNA reads as TGTGCCAGCAGCTTATCGTCAGCCGCCAACTATGGCTACACCTTC.